This T cell receptor beta chain was found in a study of Ad26.COV2.S vaccination and SARS-CoV-2 variants (dated by TCRdb to about 2021). With regard to the full study: Vaccine-arm donors came from COV1001, a multicentre, randomized, double-blind, placebo-controlled phase I-IIa trial of Ad26.COV2.S in healthy adults. The TCR-sequenced set comprised approximately 32 samples: approximately 19 Ad26.COV2.S vaccine recipients, 5 placebo recipients and 8 SARS-CoV-2 convalescent individuals. Investigators remained blinded to trial group allocation during experiments and outcome assessment. Sequencing of the TCRbeta repertoire served to evaluate the specificity and breadth of SARS-CoV-2-reactive T cell receptors following Ad26.COV2.S vaccination. Trial participants were randomized into five groups of five, in which low-dose or high-dose Ad26.COV2.S was given once or twice, or placebo was given on both occasions. Ad26.COV2.S was administered intramuscularly at 5 x 10^10 or 1 x 10^11 viral particles, either as a single shot or as two shots given 56 days apart.

The immunoSEQ Assay was the method used to sequence TCRbeta CDR3 regions. After extraction, genomic DNA underwent amplification by bias-controlled multiplex PCR, followed by high-throughput sequencing. In the paper's pipeline: To quantify the absolute abundance of every unique TCRbeta CDR3 region, sequences were collapsed and filtered. T cell fraction was estimated by normalizing TCRbeta template counts to usable DNA, with usable DNA measured through amplification of reference genes found in all nucleated cells. Repertoire TCRs were annotated as SARS-CoV-2-specific by exact matching of V gene, CDR3 amino acid sequence and J gene to a known reactive TCR set. The reference SARS-CoV-2 TCR set was derived from MIRA and filtered for enrichment in COVID-19-positive ImmuneCODE repertoires, a step that removed public or cross-reactive TCRs. Based on the MIRA antigens, annotated TCRs were further analysed at the level of specific ORF or position within ORF. Depth was the summed frequency of annotated unique rearrangements, while breadth was defined as annotated unique rearrangements over total unique productive rearrangements. Two-sided Wilcoxon rank-sum tests were used to compare TCR breadth between groups. In TCRdb, the immuneACCESS table is reduced to in-frame sequences with V and J assigned. These tables do not hold every clone; where another copy was compared, an unresolved V gene accounts for under half, and the others remain unexplained. V, J and clone size reflect that table, while D and trimming were determined from the DNA. Within this sample are about 350,000 clones, with around 84% of them counted one time only. The top ten clonotypes cover approximately 3.5% of the sample.

The treatment or condition label, read with the paper, signifies: 15 to 20 received Ad26.COV2.S at low or high dose, single or two shots; about 5 received placebo; per-sample allocation not given. For vaccine and placebo recipients, the sequenced repertoires came from samples collected on day 63 after the first injection. Between 29 July and 7 August 2020, Cohort 1b enrolled about two dozen adults aged 18-55 years at one site in Boston, USA. As a vaccine, Ad26.COV2.S was a replication-incompetent adenovirus type 26 vector that expressed a prefusion-stabilized SARS-CoV-2 spike protein derived from the original Wuhan strain. Its CDR3 holds 15 amino acids, cysteine through phenylalanine. Left in the record is the CDR3 DNA by itself, 45 bases read in frame from the first base. Trimming at the junction amounts to 0 bases on V and 0 bases on J, and the germline ends lie 9 bases apart. Based on the germline V gene (reference sequence), the CDR1 and CDR2 sequences are LNHDA and SQIVND.

What the research found in general, with its limitations: Vaccine and placebo recipients had comparable non-spike TCR breadth, which fits with the vaccine containing only spike. Compared with placebo recipients, Ad26.COV2.S recipients showed higher spike-specific TCR breadth (P = 0.0014). The study lacked the statistical power to compare responses across vaccine doses or regimens. Substantial breadth of spike-specific CD8+ and CD4+ T cell responses was reported after vaccination. The authors noted that the TCR breadth and depth analyses may have underestimated total T cell responses.

This clone was observed once. Its antigen target is currently unknown. No much larger clonotype is one base removed from it; base qualities were not supplied. The sequence came from a person between 18 and 60 years old who received the Ad26.COV2.S COVID-19 vaccine or a placebo. Sequenced here: peripheral blood, sampled in a trial of Ad26.COV2.S vaccine versus placebo. The receptor chain draws on TRBV19 and TRBJ2-7, with TRBD2 perhaps the D gene, on 6 matching bases. The DNA sequence follows: TGTGCCAGTAGTATAGACGCGGGAAGCTCCTACGAGCAGTACTTC. This sequence encodes CASSIDAGSSYEQYF.